Presented here are 3 T cell receptor beta chains from one specimen sequenced in a study of shared clonotypes between healthy human individuals. TCRdb's table, derived via immunoSEQ multiplex PCR, lists solely in-frame clones and lacks some. Seen here are 2,100,000 or so clones, almost 96% observed once, and the top ten hold less than 0.15%. The sample was naive CD4+ T cells sorted from blood. The sample's subset: CD45RA+ positively selected. The origin of the receptors is a man between 18 and 35 years old in good health.

CDR3 in amino acids: CASSPTRQRPQETQYF. In DNA, the CDR3 is TGTGCCAGCTCACCTACGAGACAGAGACCCCAAGAGACCCAGTACTTC. This chain links TRBV18 with TRBJ2-5, with a tentative D call TRBD1 (5 bases). Per the germline V gene, CDR1 is KGHSH and CDR2 is LQKENI. The CDR3 has 16 amino acids. Trimming pared 3 bases from V and 1 base from J, leaving 15 bases between.

The V and J genes are TRBV2 and TRBJ1-1; D is perhaps TRBD1 (6 bases). The V end lost 2 bases, the J end lost 4 bases, and 11 bases lay between the germline ends. Germline CDR1 SNHLY, CDR2 FYNNEI. The CDR3 consists of 14 residues. The CDR3 region is CASSEWGAATEAFF. The CDR3 DNA is TGTGCCAGCAGTGAATGGGGGGCGGCCACTGAAGCTTTCTTT.

The genes are TRBV29-1 and TRBJ2-5; the D is unclear. The germline gives CDR1 SQVTM, CDR2 ANQGSEA. Trimming pared 0 bases from V and 5 bases from J, leaving 13 bases between. This CDR3 has 14 amino acids. The CDR3 is CSVEDDRLGETQYF. The CDR3 DNA follows: TGCAGCGTTGAAGATGACCGATTGGGGGAGACCCAGTACTTC.